A selection of T cell receptor beta chains follows, all from one sample in a study of CD8 T cells in Susac syndrome. TCRdb re-called the immunoSEQ multiplex PCR reads through MiXCR, storing one row per CDR3 protein. Here the sample spans a few hundred thousand distinct CDR3 sequences, approximately 89% being singletons. The sequencing input was CD8+ T cells from PBMCs. The receptors here all came from a human donor with multiple sclerosis. The CDR3 runs from the conserved cysteine through the conserved F or W. A D gene is named only where the DNA matches it firmly. For some rows the clone size is stated as once, few or many, or as a class when expanded; others skip it.

abundance,v_gene,j_gene,d_gene,CDR3nt,CDR3aa
NA,TRBV6-4,TRBJ1-1,NA,TGTGCCAGCAGTGAGACGGGGGAAGGCACTGAAGCTTTCTTT,CASSETGEGTEAFF
NA,TRBV2,TRBJ1-2,NA,TGTGCCAGCACCCCGACAGAACTCTACACCTTC,CASTPTELYTF
few,TRBV7-9,TRBJ2-1,TRBD2,TGTGCCAGCAGCTTTCTAGCGGGGGGAAACAATGAGCAGTTCTTC,CASSFLAGGNNEQFF
NA,TRBV29-1,TRBJ2-7,NA,TGCAGCGTTACGGACGACTCCTACGAGCAGTACTTC,CSVTDDSYEQYF
NA,TRBV6-5,TRBJ1-1,NA,TGTGCCAGCCGGGTTTTGGGGCTGGGAACTGAAGCTTTCTTT,CASRVLGLGTEAFF
NA,TRBV3-1,TRBJ2-3,NA,TGTGCCAGCAGCCAATCGGCAGATACGCAGTATTTT,CASSQSADTQYF
NA,TRBV7-9,TRBJ1-1,TRBD1,TGTGCCAGCACCCAAATCGGGGACAGAGACACTGAAGCTTTCTTT,CASTQIGDRDTEAFF
NA,TRBV5-4,TRBJ1-2,NA,TGTGCCAGCAGCTCGGGAGAGGGCGCTAACCATGGCTACACCTTC,CASSSGEGANHGYTF
NA,TRBV2,TRBJ2-1,NA,TGTGCCAGCAGGACCACGGGGGATGAGCAGTTCTTC,CASRTTGDEQFF
NA,TRBV11-2,TRBJ2-4,NA,TGTGCCAGCAGCCCACCTCGCCCTCAGGGGAAGAGAAACATTCAGTACTTC,CASSPPRPQGKRNIQYF
NA,TRBV7-6,TRBJ1-1,NA,TGTGCCAGCAGGCCCACGCGAGGGGGGCAATTCTCTGAAGCTTTCTTT,CASRPTRGGQFSEAFF
NA,TRBV29-1,TRBJ1-2,TRBD1,TGCAGCGTTGAGGCCGGGGGGACAGACTACTATGGCTACACCTTC,CSVEAGGTDYYGYTF
NA,TRBV7-9,TRBJ1-1,NA,TGTGCCAGCAGCTTGGGTCAGAACTCCGTCTTGAACACTGAAGCTTTCTTT,CASSLGQNSVLNTEAFF
NA,TRBV29-1,TRBJ2-1,NA,TGCAGCGTTGAGGCTAGCTCCTACAATGAGCAGTTCTTC,CSVEASSYNEQFF
NA,TRBV7-2,TRBJ2-5,NA,TGTGCCAGCAGCTTTTGCCATTGCCAAGAGACCCAGTACTTC,CASSFCHCQETQYF
NA,TRBV6-5,TRBJ2-2,TRBD2,TGTGCCACTGAGCGGGGCACGAACACCGGGGAGCTGTTTTTT,CATERGTNTGELFF
NA,TRBV10-2,TRBJ2-7,NA,TGCGCCAGCGAACACCCTTCACTGAGGGAGCAGTACTTC,CASEHPSLREQYF
NA,TRBV6-1,TRBJ1-1,NA,TGTGCCAGCAGTGGAGTGGGGGCAGGTCTCCCCGGCACTGAAGCTTTCTTT,CASSGVGAGLPGTEAFF